This TCR beta chain appears in the sequencing data of a study of beta chain features in type 1 diabetes. Study-wide points: Shortening that was moderate but significant affected the TCRB CDR3s of Type 1 diabetes patients in all four CD4+ subsets.

Since all of the isolated RNA was reverse transcribed, expressed TCRB transcripts were what got sequenced. The repertoire was sequenced with immunoSEQ multiplex PCR; TCRdb's copy has only in-frame clones and lacks some. The sample includes around 140,000 clones, roughly 10% of them seen just once. The CDR3 runs to 15 residues. Germline assignment: CDR1 GTSNPN and CDR2 SVGIG (reference sequence). V was shortened by 3 bases and J by 0 bases, with 12 bases between the two germline ends. A note on this clone: The antigen is not known.

This TCR derives from a man under 40 with type 1 diabetes. The gene calls are TRBV30 and TRBJ1-3; D might be TRBD1 (6 bases). The material sequenced was central memory CD4+ T cells from blood. Here the CDR3 reads CAWRVPGVSGNTIYF. The CDR3 nucleotides read TGTGCCTGGAGGGTCCCAGGGGTCTCTGGAAACACCATATATTTT.